The 21 T cell receptor beta chains given below trace back to one sample, sequenced in a study of blood T cell repertoires in COVID-19. Method: immunoSEQ multiplex PCR; TCRdb's copy keeps in-frame clones and lacks some. Among about 300,000 clones listed, roughly 83% were seen once. Sequences were obtained from peripheral blood. The source of these receptors is a woman aged 50 to 60 with acute or convalescent COVID-19.

With respect to this clone: Different DNA sequences within this sample yield the same CDR3. The chain is built from TRBV4-2 and TRBJ2-1, with 11 bases aligning to TRBD2. CDR1 and CDR2 from the germline V gene are LGHNA and YNFKEQ. The V segment lost 0 bases and the J segment 6 bases; nucleotides outside the gene matches: 1. This CDR3 contains 15 residues. CDR3 coding DNA: TGTGCCAGCAGCCAAGATGGGACTAGCGGCAATGAGCAGTTCTTC. This codes for CASSQDGTSGNEQFF.

V and J are TRBV6-6 and TRBJ2-7, with D maybe TRBD1 (6 bases). The V gene's germline CDR1 is MNHNY and CDR2 SVGAGI (reference sequence). V was cut by 4 bases and J by 1 base, with 17 bases left in between. This CDR3 has 16 residues. CDR3 protein: CASSLPGTRISYEQYF. The CDR3 DNA follows: TGTGCCAGCAGTTTACCCGGGACACGTATTTCCTACGAGCAGTACTTC.

This rearrangement joins TRBV7-2 to TRBJ2-1; TRBD2 matches at 11 bases. Trimming took 4 bases from V and 12 from J; bases not matched to a gene: 8. The V gene's germline CDR1 is SGHTA and CDR2 FQGNSA. The CDR3 runs 14 residues. CDR3 region: CASSSGLAVPRQFF. CDR3 nucleotide sequence: TGTGCCAGCAGCTCGGGACTAGCGGTCCCGCGGCAGTTCTTC.

The rearrangement links TRBV18 to TRBJ2-5, with 13 bases matching TRBD2. Germline assignment: CDR1 KGHSH and CDR2 LQKENI. The V and J ends lost 3 bases and 5 bases, in that order; junction bases with no gene match: 3. This CDR3 has 15 residues. The DNA for the CDR3 is TGTGCCAGCTCACCTGGACTAGCGGGAGAGGAGACCCAGTACTTC. It codes for CASSPGLAGEETQYF. Supplemented by reference TRBV18 and TRBJ2-5, the full variable domain reads NAGVMQNPRHLVRRRGQEARLRCSPMKGHSHVYWYRQLPEEGLKFMVYLQKENIIDESGMPKERFSAEFPKEGPSILRIQQVVRGDSAAYFCASSPGLAGEETQYFGPGTRLLVL.

V and J are TRBV29-1 and TRBJ2-3; 10 nucleotides line up with TRBD2. The CDR3 contains 17 residues. The junction had 10 bases not matched to a gene; V was cut back by 4 bases and J by 0 bases. Germline V gene data show CDR1 as SQVTM and CDR2 as ANQGSEA. CDR3 in DNA: TGCAGCGTTGGAGCCCTAGCGGGAGCCGTAAGCACAGATACGCAGTATTTT. Translating it yields CSVGALAGAVSTDTQYF.

The chain employs TRBV5-1 and TRBJ2-1, with D tentatively TRBD1 (6 bases). The CDR3 is 15 amino acids. The V and J ends lost 0 bases and 1 base respectively, with 8 bases between them. Germline loops: CDR1 SGHRS, CDR2 YFSETQ. The chain's CDR3 is CASSLEQGSYNEQFF. CDR3 nucleotides: TGCGCCAGCAGCTTGGAACAGGGATCCTACAATGAGCAGTTCTTC.

The rearrangement uses TRBV7-2 and TRBJ2-5; D may be TRBD1 (5 bases). The CDR3 contains 15 residues. Trimming left V 4 bases short and J 4 bases short, with 16 bases between. The germline gives CDR1 SGHTA, CDR2 FQGNSA. The CDR3 loop reads CASSSSRVSLETQYF. CDR3 DNA: TGTGCCAGCAGCTCAAGCAGGGTTTCTTTAGAGACCCAGTACTTC.

V is TRBV7-3 and J is TRBJ2-5, with D perhaps TRBD2 (5 bases). Looked up from germline, CDR1 is SGHTA and CDR2 is FQGTGA. The CDR3 loop spans 14 amino acids. Trimming cost V 5 bases and J 4 bases, with 14 bases left between them. CDR3 loop: CASSAGRAAETQYF. CDR3 DNA: TGTGCCAGCAGCGCCGGGCGGGCTGCAGAGACCCAGTACTTC.

This sequence joins TRBV4-1 and TRBJ2-1; 12 bases agree with TRBD2. V shed 2 bases and J 7 bases; nucleotides not matched to a gene: 3. Germline V CDR1 and CDR2: MGHRA, YSYEKL. The CDR3 has 15 residues. The CDR3 DNA reads TGCGCCAGCAGCCAATATGGACTAGCGGGGAATGAGCAGTTCTTC. This translates into CASSQYGLAGNEQFF.

The chain combines TRBV7-2 with TRBJ2-7, with 7 bases that match TRBD2. This CDR3 region has 15 residues. Germline lookup yields CDR1 SGHTA and CDR2 FQGNSA. V lost 1 base and J lost 2; bases outside the gene matches: 5. The DNA for the CDR3 is TGTGCCAGCAGCTTAGGGCTAGCGGCACCCTACGAGCAGTACTTC. It is translated as CASSLGLAAPYEQYF.

This rearrangement joins TRBV5-1 to TRBJ2-7; 8 bases line up with TRBD2. The CDR3 is made up of 16 amino acids. The germline V gene encodes CDR1 SGHRS and CDR2 YFSETQ. J lost 5 bases, V lost 0 bases, and 10 bases had no gene match. The CDR3 DNA sequence: TGCGCCAGCAGCTTGGAGTTAGCGGGGTTTCCGGACGAGCAGTACTTC. This codes for CASSLELAGFPDEQYF.

The chain has TRBV9 and TRBJ1-4; D gene ambiguous. Per the germline V gene, CDR1 is SGDLS and CDR2 is YYNGEE. CDR3 length equals 15 residues. Trimming stripped 2 bases from V and 5 bases from J, with 13 bases between. The CDR3 is CASSVEGRGNEKLFF. Written as DNA, the CDR3 is TGTGCCAGCAGCGTTGAGGGCAGAGGCAATGAAAAACTGTTTTTT.

This clone appeared a single time. V gene TRBV21-1 combines with J gene TRBJ1-1. TRBV21-1 is deemed a pseudogene. The CDR3 is made up of 15 amino acids. This CDR3 is CASSKARGWNTEAFF. CDR3 coding DNA: TGTGCCAGCAGCAAAGCACGGGGGTGGAACACTGAAGCTTTCTTT.

The sample holds a few counts of this clone. The chain has TRBV28 and TRBJ1-6; 7 bases agree with TRBD1. Germline V CDR1 and CDR2: MDHEN, SYDVKM. The CDR3 loop spans 15 amino acids. J lost 10 bases, V lost 6 bases, and 12 bases had no gene match. CDR3 sequence: CASSPPRGGGSPLHF. The CDR3 nucleotides are TGTGCCAGCAGCCCCCCTAGAGGGGGCGGGTCACCCCTCCACTTT.

The chain employs TRBV7-3 and TRBJ1-2, with 8 nucleotides matching TRBD1. Germline V gene sequence: CDR1 SGHTA, CDR2 FQGTGA. Losses at the gene ends were 2 bases for V and 7 bases for J; bases not matched to a gene: 6. The CDR3 runs 14 residues. This CDR3 is CASSLLGQEAGYTF. The CDR3, as DNA: TGTGCCAGCAGCTTATTGGGACAGGAGGCTGGCTACACCTTC.

The V gene is TRBV30, the J gene TRBJ1-2, with D unresolved. The V end lost 4 bases, the J end lost 7 bases, and 13 bases lay between the germline ends. Germline CDR1 GTSNPN, CDR2 SVGIG (reference sequence). CDR3 length equals 12 residues. The CDR3 nucleotides read TGTGCCTGGAACGCAGGAGGAGGTGGCTACACCTTC. Translating gives CAWNAGGGGYTF.

The chain has TRBV3-1 (or the pseudogene TRBV3-2) and TRBJ2-1; 11 bases align to TRBD2. V was pared by 2 bases and J by 9 bases, with 6 bases of the junction left unmatched. The CDR3 spans 15 residues. The germline CDR1 and CDR2 sequences are LGHDT and YNNKEL (reference sequence). CDR3 nucleotide sequence: TGTGCCAGCAGCCAACAGACTAGCGGGATAGGTGAGCAGTTCTTC. Translating it yields CASSQQTSGIGEQFF.

This clone showed up just a few times. V is TRBV19 and J is TRBJ2-7; tentatively, D is TRBD2 (5 bases). This CDR3 contains 17 residues. Trimming shortened V by 5 bases and J by 3 bases, and 23 bases separated the two germline ends. Germline V lookup: CDR1 LNHDA, CDR2 SQIVND (reference sequence). CDR3 nucleotide sequence: TGTGCCAGTAGTCCGTCAAGAGCGGAAACCTCTTACTACGAGCAGTACTTC. Protein: CASSPSRAETSYYEQYF.

This chain uses TRBV6-6 with TRBJ2-2; D is unresolved. Trimming removed 5 bases at V and 0 bases at J, with 13 bases between. This CDR3 is built from 16 residues. Germline V gene lookup returns CDR1 MNHNY and CDR2 SVGAGI (reference sequence). Written as DNA, the CDR3 is TGTGCCAGCAGTCCGAGAAGAACCGCGAACACCGGGGAGCTGTTTTTT. Protein sequence: CASSPRRTANTGELFF.

CDR3 sequence: CASSQTDRAGQPQHF. CDR3 bases: TGCGCCAGCAGCCAGACGGACAGGGCTGGGCAGCCCCAGCATTTT. V and J are TRBV4-1 and TRBJ1-5; 8 bases map to TRBD1. With V trimmed by 3 bases and J by 7 bases, 8 bases remained unmatched. This CDR3 region has 15 residues. CDR1 and CDR2 from the germline V gene are MGHRA and YSYEKL.

The chain uses TRBV21-1 and TRBJ1-2. TRBV21-1 is an annotated pseudogene. The CDR3 runs to 16 residues. The CDR3 DNA follows: TGTGCCAGCAGCAAAGGGCGTGGGAGGGGGGTTACGGGCTACACCTTC. This codes for CASSKGRGRGVTGYTF.